The 28 T cell receptor beta chains in this list originate from one sample, sequenced in a study of T cell responses to AZD1222 COVID-19 vaccine. Produced via immunoSEQ multiplex PCR; TCRdb's table is partial and in-frame only. This table holds 60,000 to 75,000 clones, over 85% found once. Sequencing used peripheral blood, obtained on day 0 of AZD1222 vaccination. All receptors come from an adult in good health.

The gene calls are TRBV6-2 or TRBV6-3 and TRBJ1-5; TRBD1 matches at 8 bases. Unmatched junction bases numbered 5, after V lost 4 bases and J lost 6 bases. The CDR3 contains 14 residues. The V gene's germline CDR1 is MNHEY and CDR2 SVGEGT. In nucleotides, the CDR3 is TGTGCCAGCAGTTGGACAGGGTCGGGTCAGCCCCAGCATTTT. As protein: CASSWTGSGQPQHF.

The genes are TRBV2 and TRBJ1-2; D call uncertain. The V end was cut by 8 bases, the J end by 4 bases, with 14 bases between. The CDR3 consists of 13 residues. Looked up from germline, CDR1 is SNHLY and CDR2 is FYNNEI. This CDR3 reads CASAPGVFYGYTF. The CDR3 bases are TGTGCCAGCGCCCCGGGAGTCTTCTATGGCTACACCTTC.

The chain employs TRBV5-1 and TRBJ1-1; TRBD1 is a possible D gene (6 bases). Trimming pared 4 bases from V and 1 base from J, leaving 11 bases between. CDR3 size: 14 residues. Germline V gene lookup returns CDR1 SGHRS and CDR2 YFSETQ. CDR3 region: CASSRGQTNTEAFF. As DNA, the CDR3 is TGCGCCAGCAGCAGAGGACAGACGAACACTGAAGCTTTCTTT.

The chain couples TRBV5-1 to TRBJ2-5; D is undetermined. V was cut by 5 bases and J by 2 bases, with 13 bases left in between. The CDR3 consists of 14 residues. CDR1 is SGHRS and CDR2 is YFSETQ in the germline V gene. Here the CDR3 reads CASSWFGSQETQYF. CDR3 in DNA: TGCGCCAGCAGTTGGTTTGGCTCACAAGAGACCCAGTACTTC.

V usage is TRBV19 and J usage is TRBJ2-3, with D hard to call. The germline CDR1 and CDR2 sequences are LNHDA and SQIVND (reference sequence). This CDR3 comprises 14 residues. V lost 3 bases to trimming and J lost 2 bases, with 9 bases between them. The CDR3 region is CASSIIKDTDTQYF. The CDR3 DNA reads as TGTGCCAGTAGTATCATAAAGGACACAGATACGCAGTATTTT.

V is TRBV3-1 (or the pseudogene TRBV3-2) and J is TRBJ1-3; unclear D gene. The CDR3 runs 15 residues. Trimming removed 3 bases from V and 3 bases from J, with 12 bases in between. Germline CDR1 and CDR2: LGHDT and YNNKEL (reference sequence). CDR3 bases: TGTGCCAGCAGCCAGCTAGGAGGGAGTGGAAACACCATATATTTT. Translated, it gives CASSQLGGSGNTIYF.

V gene TRBV4-1 combines with J gene TRBJ1-1, with D possibly TRBD1 on 5 matching bases. CDR3 size: 15 residues. Trimming removed 3 bases at V and 0 bases at J, with 11 bases between. Germline CDR1 MGHRA, CDR2 YSYEKL. The CDR3 bases are TGCGCCAGCAGCCAGCCCGCGGGGGTGAACACTGAAGCTTTCTTT. This translates into CASSQPAGVNTEAFF.

The rearrangement links TRBV27 to TRBJ2-5; either TRBD1 or TRBD2 may fit D (6 bases each). The V gene lost 8 bases and the J gene lost 5 bases, with 24 bases spanning the gap. The germline CDR1 and CDR2 sequences are MNHEY and SMNVEV (reference sequence). This CDR3 spans 16 amino acids. CDR3 residues: CASGGFGRGVSETQYF. The CDR3 region has the DNA TGTGCCAGCGGGGGGTTTGGCAGGGGCGTTTCGGAGACCCAGTACTTC.

This clone was seen only a few times. The chain carries TRBV10-2 and TRBJ2-5, with TRBD1 matching 7 bases. The junction had 16 bases not matched to a gene; V was cut back by 0 bases and J by 3 bases. Germline CDR1 WSHSY, CDR2 SAAADI. The CDR3 is 19 residues long. CDR3 amino acids: CASSESPLRKGAQEETQYF. The CDR3 DNA reads TGCGCCAGCAGTGAGTCACCTCTCCGGAAGGGGGCTCAGGAAGAGACCCAGTACTTC.

The chain recombines TRBV7-9 with TRBJ1-3; D perhaps matches TRBD1 (6 bases). Germline assignment: CDR1 SEHNR and CDR2 FQNEAQ (reference sequence). The CDR3 contains 17 residues. Trimming cost V 5 bases and J 0 bases, with 17 bases left between them. The CDR3 DNA sequence: TGTGCCAGCAGCCCCCCCGGGGGGCCCACCTCTGGAAACACCATATATTTT. It yields the protein CASSPPGGPTSGNTIYF.

V is TRBV6-1 and J is TRBJ1-3; no clear D gene. This CDR3 has 14 residues. CDR1 is MNHNS, CDR2 SASEGT, per germline. Deletions cut 3 bases from V and 0 bases from J, with 6 bases between. CDR3 in amino acids: CASSDKFSGNTIYF. DNA for the CDR3: TGTGCCAGCAGTGATAAATTCTCTGGAAACACCATATATTTT.

The V gene is TRBV6-5, the J gene TRBJ1-6; maybe TRBD1 (5 bases). From germline, CDR1 is MNHEY and CDR2 SVGAGI. The CDR3 has 14 residues. Trimming pared 8 bases from V and 4 bases from J, leaving 12 bases between. The CDR3 here is CASRRGSYNSPLHF. The CDR3 DNA sequence: TGTGCCAGCCGGCGGGGGTCATATAATTCACCCCTCCACTTT.

V and J are TRBV4-1 and TRBJ2-7, with D perhaps matching TRBD1 (5 bases). Between the trimmed V and J ends, which lost 3 bases and 2 bases, there was a span of 20 bases. CDR3 length: 17 residues. Germline values: CDR1 MGHRA, CDR2 YSYEKL. The CDR3 loop reads CASSHPTGAGKTYEQYF. CDR3 coding DNA: TGCGCCAGCAGCCACCCCACGGGTGCAGGGAAGACCTACGAGCAGTACTTC.

The chain couples TRBV6-5 to TRBJ1-5; 10 nucleotides align to TRBD1. Germline-derived CDR1 and CDR2 are MNHEY and SVGAGI. CDR3 size: 14 residues. V shed 7 bases and J 6 bases; nucleotides not matched to a gene: 6. The CDR3 sequence is CASTTGGAFQPQHF. In nucleotides, the CDR3 is TGTGCCAGCACGACAGGGGGCGCGTTTCAGCCCCAGCATTTT.

The CDR3 spells CASTSGKNQPQHF. The DNA of the CDR3 is TGTGCCAGTACGTCCGGAAAAAATCAGCCCCAGCATTTT. The chain combines TRBV19 with TRBJ1-5, with unresolved D. Germline CDR1 reads LNHDA; CDR2 reads SQIVND (reference sequence). The CDR3 spans 13 residues. V was pared by 7 bases and J by 4 bases, with 11 bases between.

The CDR3 spells CASSFARTGEQFF. CDR3 DNA sequence: TGTGCCAGCAGCTTCGCCAGGACAGGGGAGCAGTTCTTC. The rearrangement joins TRBV7-9 to TRBJ2-1; 8 nucleotides match TRBD1. CDR1 SEHNR and CDR2 FQNEAQ come from the germline V gene (reference sequence). Losses at the gene ends were 3 bases for V and 10 bases for J; bases not matched to a gene: 5. The CDR3 loop spans 13 amino acids. The variable domain in full, with the rest retrieved from reference TRBV7-9 and TRBJ2-1, is DTGVSQNPRHKITKRGQNVTFRCDPISEHNRLYWYRQTLGQGPEFLTYFQNEAQLEKSRLLSDRFSAERPKGSFSTLEIQRTEQGDSAMYLCASSFARTGEQFFGPGTRLTVL.

The V call is TRBV7-3, the J call TRBJ2-1; 8 bases match TRBD1. CDR3 length equals 15 residues. V shed 5 bases and J 2 bases; nucleotides not matched to a gene: 5. Germline V gene sequence: CDR1 SGHTA, CDR2 FQGTGA. The CDR3 DNA is TGTGCCAGCAGCGGGGGGACAGGCGCCTACAATGAGCAGTTCTTC. This encodes CASSGGTGAYNEQFF.

V gene TRBV12-3 or TRBV12-4 combines with J gene TRBJ2-7; D is undetermined. Trimming left V 5 bases short and J 7 bases short, with 9 bases between. CDR3 length: 11 residues. The CDR3 is CASSAQLEQYF. CDR3 nucleotide sequence: TGTGCCAGCAGTGCTCAGTTGGAGCAGTACTTC.

The rearrangement links TRBV9 to TRBJ2-7; D is ambiguous. Trimming pared 0 bases from V and 0 bases from J, leaving 10 bases between. The germline V gene has CDR1 SGDLS and CDR2 YYNGEE. The CDR3 runs 15 residues. CDR3 in amino acids: CASSVGQANSYEQYF. The DNA for the CDR3 is TGTGCCAGCAGCGTAGGGCAGGCCAACTCCTACGAGCAGTACTTC.

A remark on this clone: The same CDR3 is also encoded by other DNA sequences in this sample. This chain joins TRBV10-3 and TRBJ2-4; unclear D gene. CDR1 and CDR2 from the germline V gene are ENHRY and SYGVKD. The V end lost 0 bases, the J end lost 0 bases, and 6 bases lay between the germline ends. The CDR3 has 15 residues. The CDR3 is CAISESGLAKNIQYF. The CDR3, as DNA: TGTGCCATCAGTGAGTCAGGGTTAGCCAAAAACATTCAGTACTTC.

V and J are TRBV24-1 and TRBJ2-2, with D possibly being TRBD1 or TRBD2 (5 bases each). Trimming pared 9 bases from V and 5 bases from J, leaving 15 bases between. The CDR3 spans 14 residues. Germline V gene data show CDR1 as KGHDR and CDR2 as SFDVKD. The CDR3 DNA reads TGTGCCACCGCAAGAGGGGCTGGAACCGGGGAGCTGTTTTTT. Amino acids: CATARGAGTGELFF.

The chain couples TRBV12-3 or TRBV12-4 to TRBJ1-2; no clear D. CDR3 size: 11 residues. Trimming removed 7 bases at V and 4 bases at J, with 7 bases between. The CDR3 here is CASIEPYGYTF. CDR3 in DNA: TGTGCCAGCATTGAACCCTATGGCTACACCTTC.

This clone was found once. The CDR3 is CAWGTSGGLTGETQYF. The CDR3 coding sequence is TGTGCCTGGGGGACTAGCGGGGGATTAACTGGGGAGACCCAGTACTTC. The chain has TRBV30 and TRBJ2-5, with 14 bases that match TRBD2. Germline V gene data show CDR1 as GTSNPN and CDR2 as SVGIG (reference sequence). There are 16 residues in the CDR3. The V and J ends lost 5 bases and 5 bases, in that order; junction bases with no gene match: 10.

This chain links TRBV2 with TRBJ2-3, with TRBD2 identical over 10 bases. CDR3 length equals 15 residues. V lost 7 bases to trimming and J lost 0 bases; unmatched junction nucleotides: 4. The V gene's germline CDR1 is SNHLY and CDR2 FYNNEI. The DNA of the CDR3 is TGTGCCAGCAAAAAAGCGGGGGGGAGCACAGATACGCAGTATTTT. Protein sequence: CASKKAGGSTDTQYF.

This chain uses TRBV5-4 with TRBJ2-1; possibly TRBD1 or TRBD2 for D (5 bases each). Trimming took off 0 bases at V and 10 bases at J, with 11 bases between the two ends. Germline assignment: CDR1 SGHNT and CDR2 YYREEE (reference sequence). The CDR3 totals 13 residues. The CDR3 region is CASSLVGPREQFF. The CDR3 nucleotides are TGTGCCAGCAGCTTGGTGGGACCCCGAGAGCAGTTCTTC.

The chain couples TRBV18 to TRBJ1-4, with D possibly being TRBD1 (6 bases). Trimming shortened V by 2 bases and J by 8 bases, and 15 bases separated the two germline ends. CDR1 KGHSH and CDR2 LQKENI come from the germline V gene. The CDR3 covers 15 residues. CDR3 protein: CASSPGEGVGEKLFF. The CDR3 coding sequence is TGTGCCAGCTCACCAGGGGAGGGGGTCGGCGAAAAACTGTTTTTT.

The chain uses TRBV10-3 and TRBJ1-5; 7 nucleotides line up with TRBD1. CDR1 ENHRY and CDR2 SYGVKD come from the germline V gene. The J segment lost 4 bases and the V segment lost 6 bases, leaving 3 bases of the junction unmatched. CDR3 length: 13 residues. CDR3 sequence reads: CAISDRENQPQHF. As DNA, the CDR3 is TGTGCCATCAGCGACAGGGAGAATCAGCCCCAGCATTTT.

V usage is TRBV19 and J usage is TRBJ1-2; D gene uncertain. Germline CDR1 is LNHDA and CDR2 is SQIVND (reference sequence). The CDR3 covers 14 residues. With 3 bases removed from V and 1 base from J, the gap between germline ends came to 9 bases. CDR3 DNA sequence: TGTGCCAGTAGTATGAGGGCCAGTAACTATGGCTACACCTTC. Residues: CASSMRASNYGYTF. The whole variable domain, filled in from reference TRBV19 and TRBJ1-2, reads DGGITQSPKYLFRKEGQNVTLSCEQNLNHDAMYWYRQDPGQGLRLIYYSQIVNDFQKGDIAEGYSVSREKKESFPLTVTSAQKNPTAFYLCASSMRASNYGYTFGSGTRLTVV.